This is a list of T cell receptor beta chains from one sample in a study of blood T cell repertoires in COVID-19. The repertoire was sequenced with immunoSEQ multiplex PCR; TCRdb's copy has only in-frame clones and lacks some. The sample comprises 300,000 to 400,000 clones, 85% to 90% of which are singletons, and around 6% rests with the top ten. Sequences were obtained from peripheral blood. The source of these receptors is a woman between 50 and 59 years old with COVID-19, enrolled during active disease. CDR3s include the opening cysteine and the closing phenylalanine or tryptophan. The order of the fields is clone size, V gene, D gene, J gene, CDR3 DNA, CDR3 protein. A D gene is named only where the DNA matches it firmly. The size entry is marked missing in some rows and otherwise reads once, few, many or a size class.

>-|TRBV6-2/TRBV6-3|TRBD2|TRBJ2-7
TGTGCCAGCAGTGACCCTAGCGGGGGTAACTACGAGCAGTACTTC
CASSDPSGGNYEQYF
>-|TRBV7-8|-|TRBJ2-7
TGTGCCAGCAGCTTACAGTCCGAGCAGTACTTC
CASSLQSEQYF
>few|TRBV6-5|-|TRBJ1-1
TGTGCCAGCAGCCTCGACGGGGAGGACACTGAAGCTTTCTTT
CASSLDGEDTEAFF
>few|TRBV4-1|-|TRBJ1-1
TGCGCCAGCAGCCAAGCAAGGACAGATCTCACTGAAGCTTTCTTT
CASSQARTDLTEAFF
>-|TRBV5-4|TRBD1|TRBJ1-1
TGTGCCAGCAGCTCCGACTTACTGACAGGGCTCACTGAAGCTTTCTTT
CASSSDLLTGLTEAFF
>-|TRBV6-5|-|TRBJ2-6
TGTGCCGGTCACAGGGCTAGCTCTGGGGCCAACGTCCTGACTTTC
CAGHRASSGANVLTF
>-|TRBV5-4|-|TRBJ1-3
TGTGCCAGCAGCTTGGATGTAGCTGGAAACACCATATATTTT
CASSLDVAGNTIYF
>-|TRBV7-2|-|TRBJ2-3
TGTGCCAGCAGCTTACAGCCAGGGCGCACAGATACGCAGTATTTT
CASSLQPGRTDTQYF
>-|TRBV7-9|-|TRBJ2-1
TGTGCCAGCAGCTCAGGGGACAATGAGCAGTTCTTC
CASSSGDNEQFF
>-|TRBV10-3|-|TRBJ1-4
TGTGCCATCAGTGTTTCCCTTAATGAAAAACTGTTTTTT
CAISVSLNEKLFF
>-|TRBV4-3|-|TRBJ1-6
TGCGCCAGCAGCCAAGATCTGCACAGTTCTAATTCACCCCTCCACTTT
CASSQDLHSSNSPLHF
>-|TRBV11-2|-|TRBJ2-7
TGTGCCAGCAGCGTAGGGGCTGGGTACACCTACGAGCAGTACTTC
CASSVGAGYTYEQYF
>-|TRBV9|TRBD2|TRBJ2-1
TGTGCCAGCAGCGGACGGACTAGCGGGAGGGGTGGCAATGAGCAGTTCTTC
CASSGRTSGRGGNEQFF
>-|TRBV7-3|TRBD2|TRBJ2-2
TGTGCCAGCAGCTCTACGGGACTAGCGGGAGGGGAGCTGTTTTTT
CASSSTGLAGGELFF
>-|TRBV3-1/TRBV3-2|TRBD2|TRBJ2-5
TGTGCCAGCAGCCGAGCGGGACTCGGGGAGACCCAGTACTTC
CASSRAGLGETQYF
>few|TRBV18|-|TRBJ1-1
TGTGCCAGCTCACGGGGCTACACTGAAGCTTTCTTT
CASSRGYTEAFF
>-|TRBV18|-|TRBJ1-4
TGTGCCAGCTCTCCCCCAGGGGCGAATAATGAAAAACTGTTTTTT
CASSPPGANNEKLFF
>-|TRBV5-6|TRBD2|TRBJ2-1
TGTGCCAGCAGCTTGTTGGGTAGCGGGACCAGCTCCTACAATGAGCAGTTCTTC
CASSLLGSGTSSYNEQFF
>once|TRBV19|TRBD1|TRBJ1-2
TGTGCCAGTAGTATTTTGACAGGGGGAAAGGTTGGCTACACCTTC
CASSILTGGKVGYTF
>-|TRBV24-1|-|TRBJ1-2
TGTGCCACCAGTGATTACGTCCCAGGGCTTAACTATGGCTACACCTTC
CATSDYVPGLNYGYTF
>once|TRBV19|-|TRBJ1-1
TGTGCCACAGACAGGTGGGGCACTGAAGCTTTCTTT
CATDRWGTEAFF
>-|TRBV12-5|-|TRBJ2-1
TGTGCTAGTGGTTTGGTGAAGGGGATCTTCTTC
CASGLVKGIFF
>-|TRBV7-2|TRBD2|TRBJ2-1
TGTGCCAGCAGCTTAGCCCCCGGTGGGAAGCGGGAGTATCGAGGGGCCTACAATGAGCAGTTCTTC
CASSLAPGGKREYRGAYNEQFF
>-|TRBV19|TRBD1|TRBJ1-5
TGTGCCAGTAGTATTATGGGGACAGGGGCCGACCGGACCCAGCATTTT
CASSIMGTGADRTQHF
>-|TRBV27|TRBD2|TRBJ2-5
TGTGCCAGCAGAAGGACCGGGACTAGCGGGAGGATTGAGACCCAGTACTTC
CASRRTGTSGRIETQYF